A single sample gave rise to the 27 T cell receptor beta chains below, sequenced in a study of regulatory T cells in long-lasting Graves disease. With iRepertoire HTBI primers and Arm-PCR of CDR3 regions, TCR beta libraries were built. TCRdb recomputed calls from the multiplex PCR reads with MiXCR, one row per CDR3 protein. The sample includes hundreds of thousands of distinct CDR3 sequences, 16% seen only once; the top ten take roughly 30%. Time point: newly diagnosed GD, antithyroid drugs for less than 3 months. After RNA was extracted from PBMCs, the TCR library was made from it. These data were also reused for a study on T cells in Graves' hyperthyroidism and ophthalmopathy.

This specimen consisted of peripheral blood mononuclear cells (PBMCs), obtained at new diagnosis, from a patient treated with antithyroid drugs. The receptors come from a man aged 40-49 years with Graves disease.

Written as DNA, the CDR3 is TGCGCCAGCAGCCAGGCCGGACAAATGAACACTGAAGCTTTCTTT. It specifies CASSQAGQMNTEAFF. This chain connects TRBV4-1 to TRBJ1-1, with D possibly being TRBD1 (5 bases). V dropped 3 bases and J dropped 0 bases, with 11 bases sitting between them. The V gene's germline CDR1 is MGHRA and CDR2 YSYEKL. The CDR3 is 15 amino acids.

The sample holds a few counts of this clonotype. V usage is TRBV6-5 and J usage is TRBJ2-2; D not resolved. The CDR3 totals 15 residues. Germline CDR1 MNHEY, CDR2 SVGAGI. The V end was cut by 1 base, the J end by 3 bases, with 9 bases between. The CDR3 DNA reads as TGTGCCAGCAGTTACTTGGGCACGGACACCGGGGAGCTGTTTTTT. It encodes CASSYLGTDTGELFF.

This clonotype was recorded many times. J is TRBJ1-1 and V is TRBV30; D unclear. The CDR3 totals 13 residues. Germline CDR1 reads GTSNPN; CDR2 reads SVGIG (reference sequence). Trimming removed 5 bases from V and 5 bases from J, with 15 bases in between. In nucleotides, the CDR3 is TGTGCCTGGGAAAAAATTCATGGGACTGAAGCTTTCTTT. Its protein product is CAWEKIHGTEAFF.

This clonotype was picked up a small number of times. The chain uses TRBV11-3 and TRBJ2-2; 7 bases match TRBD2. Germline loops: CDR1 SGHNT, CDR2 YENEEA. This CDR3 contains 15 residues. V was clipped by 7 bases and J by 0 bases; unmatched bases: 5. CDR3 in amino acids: CASTPRGANTGELFF. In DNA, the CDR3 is TGTGCCAGCACCCCCCGGGGGGCGAACACCGGGGAGCTGTTTTTT.

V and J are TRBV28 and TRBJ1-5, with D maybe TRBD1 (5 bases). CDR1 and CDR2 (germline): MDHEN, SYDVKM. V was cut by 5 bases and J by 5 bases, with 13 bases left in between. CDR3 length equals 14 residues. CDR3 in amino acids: CASSAGGKDQPQHF. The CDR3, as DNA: TGTGCCAGCAGTGCGGGGGGGAAGGATCAGCCCCAGCATTTT.

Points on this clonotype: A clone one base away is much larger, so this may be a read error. The CDR3 sequence: CASFSGTSRGSLTDTQYF. CDR3 sequence (DNA): TGTGCCAGCTTCTCCGGGACTAGCAGGGGGTCGCTTACAGATACGCAGTATTTT. The gene calls are TRBV28 and TRBJ2-3, with 9 positions matching TRBD2. Unmatched junction bases numbered 18, after V lost 8 bases and J lost 3 bases. The CDR3 contains 18 residues. Germline lookup yields CDR1 MDHEN and CDR2 SYDVKM. Full variable domain (outside the CDR3, taken from reference TRBV28 and TRBJ2-3): DVKVTQSSRYLVKRTGEKVFLECVQDMDHENMFWYRQDPGLGLRLIYFSYDVKMKEKGDIPEGYSVSREKKERFSLILESASTNQTSMYLCASFSGTSRGSLTDTQYFGPGTRLTVL.

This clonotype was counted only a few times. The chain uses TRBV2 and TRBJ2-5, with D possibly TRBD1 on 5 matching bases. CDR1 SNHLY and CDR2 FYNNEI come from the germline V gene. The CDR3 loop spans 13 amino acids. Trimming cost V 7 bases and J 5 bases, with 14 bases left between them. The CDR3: CASTPGHWETQYF. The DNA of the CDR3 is TGTGCCAGCACACCTGGACACTGGGAGACCCAGTACTTC.

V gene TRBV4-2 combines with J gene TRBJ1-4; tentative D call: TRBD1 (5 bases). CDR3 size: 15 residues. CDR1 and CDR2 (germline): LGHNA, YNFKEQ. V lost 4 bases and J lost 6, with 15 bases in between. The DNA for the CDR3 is TGTGCCAGCAGCCCCCCAGGCAGGGCCTATGAAAAACTGTTTTTT. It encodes CASSPPGRAYEKLFF.

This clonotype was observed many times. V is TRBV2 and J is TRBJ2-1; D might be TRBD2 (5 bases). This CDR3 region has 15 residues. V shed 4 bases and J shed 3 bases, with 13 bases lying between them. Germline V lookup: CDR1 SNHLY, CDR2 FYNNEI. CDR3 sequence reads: CASSGRGRSYNEQFF. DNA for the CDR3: TGTGCCAGCAGTGGGCGCGGGCGAAGCTACAATGAGCAGTTCTTC.

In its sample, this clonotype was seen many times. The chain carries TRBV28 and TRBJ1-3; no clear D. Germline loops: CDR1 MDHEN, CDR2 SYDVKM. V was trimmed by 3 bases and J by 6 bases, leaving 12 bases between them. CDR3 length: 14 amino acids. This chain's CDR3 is CASSFPYSENTIYF. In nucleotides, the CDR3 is TGTGCCAGCAGTTTCCCCTACTCCGAAAACACCATATATTTT.

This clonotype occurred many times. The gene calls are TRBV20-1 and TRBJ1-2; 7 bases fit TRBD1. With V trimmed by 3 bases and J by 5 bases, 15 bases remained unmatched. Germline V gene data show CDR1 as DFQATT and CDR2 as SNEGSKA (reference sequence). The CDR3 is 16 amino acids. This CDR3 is CSARPNPVRQGYGYTF. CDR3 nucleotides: TGCAGTGCTAGGCCGAATCCGGTGAGACAGGGTTATGGCTACACCTTC.

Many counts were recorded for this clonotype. Here the CDR3 reads CASSLDPQVGYEQYF. CDR3 nucleotides: TGTGCCAGCAGCTTAGATCCCCAGGTTGGATACGAGCAGTACTTC. This chain uses TRBV7-2 with TRBJ2-7; D remains unclear. V dropped 1 base and J dropped 4 bases, with 14 bases sitting between them. Per the germline V gene, CDR1 is SGHTA and CDR2 is FQGNSA. The CDR3 runs to 15 residues. Drawing the rest from reference TRBV7-2 and TRBJ2-7, the complete variable domain is GAGVSQSPSNKVTEKGKDVELRCDPISGHTALYWYRQSLGQGLEFLIYFQGNSAPDKSGLPSDRFSAERTGGSVSTLTIQRTQQEDSAVYLCASSLDPQVGYEQYFGPGTRLTVT.

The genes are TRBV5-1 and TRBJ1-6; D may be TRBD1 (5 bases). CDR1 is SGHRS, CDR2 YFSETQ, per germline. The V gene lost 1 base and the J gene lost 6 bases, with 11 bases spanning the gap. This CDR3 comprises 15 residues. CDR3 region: CASSLSGTVNSPLHF. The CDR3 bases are TGCGCCAGCAGCTTGTCCGGGACGGTTAATTCACCCCTCCACTTT. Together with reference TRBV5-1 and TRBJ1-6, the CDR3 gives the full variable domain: KAGVTQTPRYLIKTRGQQVTLSCSPISGHRSVSWYQQTPGQGLQFLFEYFSETQRNKGNFPGRFSGRQFSNSRSEMNVSTLELGDSALYLCASSLSGTVNSPLHFGNGTRLTVT.

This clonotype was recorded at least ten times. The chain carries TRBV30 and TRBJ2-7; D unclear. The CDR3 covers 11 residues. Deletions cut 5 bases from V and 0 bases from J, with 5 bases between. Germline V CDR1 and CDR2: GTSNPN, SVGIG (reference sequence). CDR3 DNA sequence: TGTGCCTGGCAATTCTCCTACGAGCAGTACTTC. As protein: CAWQFSYEQYF.

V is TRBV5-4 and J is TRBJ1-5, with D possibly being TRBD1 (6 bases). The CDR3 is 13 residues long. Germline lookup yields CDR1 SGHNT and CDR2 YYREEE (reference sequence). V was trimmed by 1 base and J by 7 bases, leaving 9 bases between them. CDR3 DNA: TGTGCCAGCAGCTTGAACAGGGAGCAGCCCCAGCATTTT. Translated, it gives CASSLNREQPQHF.

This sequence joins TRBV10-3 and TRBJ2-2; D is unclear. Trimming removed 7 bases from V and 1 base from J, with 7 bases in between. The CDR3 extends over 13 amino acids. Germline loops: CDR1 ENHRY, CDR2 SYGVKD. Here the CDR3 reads CAINGKNTGELFF. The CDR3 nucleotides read TGTGCCATCAACGGCAAGAACACCGGGGAGCTGTTTTTT.

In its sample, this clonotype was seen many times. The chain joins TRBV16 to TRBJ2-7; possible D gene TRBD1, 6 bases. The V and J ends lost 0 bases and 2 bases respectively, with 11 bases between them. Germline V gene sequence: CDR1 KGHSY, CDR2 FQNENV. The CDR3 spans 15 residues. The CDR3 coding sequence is TGTGCCAGCAGCCAATCGCCCAGGGGAACCTACGAGCAGTACTTC. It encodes CASSQSPRGTYEQYF.

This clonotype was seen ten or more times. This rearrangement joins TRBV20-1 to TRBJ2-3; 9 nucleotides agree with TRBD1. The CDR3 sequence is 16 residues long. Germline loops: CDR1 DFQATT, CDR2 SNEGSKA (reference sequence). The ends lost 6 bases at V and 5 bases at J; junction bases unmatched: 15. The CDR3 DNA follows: TGCAGTGCCAACCCTGCCGGGACAGGGCTGTTAGATACGCAGTATTTT. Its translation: CSANPAGTGLLDTQYF.

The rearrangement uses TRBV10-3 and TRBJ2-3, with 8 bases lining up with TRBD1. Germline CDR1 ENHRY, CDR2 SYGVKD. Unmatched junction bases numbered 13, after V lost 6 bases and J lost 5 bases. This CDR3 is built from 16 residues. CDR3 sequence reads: CAISQVSDRVKDTQYF. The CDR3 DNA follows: TGTGCCATCAGCCAGGTATCGGACAGGGTAAAAGATACGCAGTATTTT.

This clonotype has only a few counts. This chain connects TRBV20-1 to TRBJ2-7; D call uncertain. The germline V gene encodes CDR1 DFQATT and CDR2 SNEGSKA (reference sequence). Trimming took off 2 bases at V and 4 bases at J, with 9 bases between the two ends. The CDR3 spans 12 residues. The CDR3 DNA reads TGCAGTGCTAGATTGTCGGGTTACGAGCAGTACTTC. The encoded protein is CSARLSGYEQYF.

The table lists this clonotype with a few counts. CDR3 protein: CASSQDPIPNQPQHF. The CDR3 DNA reads as TGTGCCAGCAGCCAAGACCCTATCCCCAATCAGCCCCAGCATTTT. This chain joins TRBV4-2 and TRBJ1-5; D unclear. The CDR3 is 15 amino acids. Germline V lookup: CDR1 LGHNA, CDR2 YNFKEQ. V was clipped by 0 bases and J by 3 bases, with 9 bases between them.

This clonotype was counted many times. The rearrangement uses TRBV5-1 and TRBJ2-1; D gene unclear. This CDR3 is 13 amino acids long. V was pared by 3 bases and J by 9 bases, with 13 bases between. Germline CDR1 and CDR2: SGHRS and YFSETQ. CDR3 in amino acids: CASSSTVIGEQFF. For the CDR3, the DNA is TGCGCCAGCAGCTCCACGGTGATCGGTGAGCAGTTCTTC.

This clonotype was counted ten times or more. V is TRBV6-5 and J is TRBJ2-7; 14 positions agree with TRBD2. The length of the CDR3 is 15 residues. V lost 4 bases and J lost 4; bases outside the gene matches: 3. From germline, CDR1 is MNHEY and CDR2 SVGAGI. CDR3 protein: CASSSRTSGGYEQYF. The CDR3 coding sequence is TGTGCCAGCAGTTCTCGGACTAGCGGGGGGTACGAGCAGTACTTC.

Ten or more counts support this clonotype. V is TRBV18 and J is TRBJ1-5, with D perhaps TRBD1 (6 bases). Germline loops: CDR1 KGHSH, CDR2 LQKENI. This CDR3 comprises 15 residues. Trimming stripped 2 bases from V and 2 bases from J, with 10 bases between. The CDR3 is CASSPSGGRNQPQHF. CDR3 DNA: TGTGCCAGCTCACCAAGTGGGGGGCGCAATCAGCCCCAGCATTTT. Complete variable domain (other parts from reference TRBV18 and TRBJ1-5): NAGVMQNPRHLVRRRGQEARLRCSPMKGHSHVYWYRQLPEEGLKFMVYLQKENIIDESGMPKERFSAEFPKEGPSILRIQQVVRGDSAAYFCASSPSGGRNQPQHFGDGTRLSIL.

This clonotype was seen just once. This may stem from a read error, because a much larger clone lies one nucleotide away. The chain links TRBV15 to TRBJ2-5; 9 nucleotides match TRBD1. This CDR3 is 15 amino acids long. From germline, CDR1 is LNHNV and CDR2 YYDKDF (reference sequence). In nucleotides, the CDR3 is TGTGCCGCCAGCAGAGATAAGACAGGGGGGGGGACCCAGTACTTC. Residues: CAASRDKTGGGTQYF.

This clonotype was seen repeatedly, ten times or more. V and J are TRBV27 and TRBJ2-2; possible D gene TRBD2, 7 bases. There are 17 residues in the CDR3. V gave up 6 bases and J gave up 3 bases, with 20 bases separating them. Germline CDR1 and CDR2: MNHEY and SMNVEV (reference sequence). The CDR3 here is CASRPSTGRGDTGELFF. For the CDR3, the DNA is TGTGCCAGCAGACCCAGCACAGGGAGGGGGGACACCGGGGAGCTGTTTTTT.

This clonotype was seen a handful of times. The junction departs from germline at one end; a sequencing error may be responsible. DNA for the CDR3: TGTGCCAGCTCACCAGAACACAGGGTAGTAAATGGCCACACCTTC. Its translation: CASSPEHRVVNGHTF. The rearrangement uses TRBV18 and TRBJ1-2, with D possibly being TRBD1 (6 bases). The CDR3 consists of 15 residues. Germline V CDR1 and CDR2: KGHSH, LQKENI.